What follows is one TCR beta chain and its context. As yet, its antigen is unknown. This CDR3 is 13 amino acids long. CDR1 is SNHLY and CDR2 is FYNNEI in the germline V gene. V lost 8 bases and J 1 base, leaving 11 bases between the germline ends. Profiling that covered TCR beta VDJ and CDR3 relied on genomic DNA as its template. TCRdb re-derived calls from the reads in MiXCR, one entry per CDR3 protein. Seen here are about 95,000 distinct CDR3 sequences, 55% to 70% observed once, and the top ten hold around three fifths. CD8+CD57+ cell expansion, shown by flow cytometry, had occurred in the patients selected for sequencing. Severe acquired aplastic anemia affected all patients. This sample is drawn from a study of CD8+CD57+ T cells in acquired aplastic anemia. Study findings and constraints: Patients and controls turned out to have 25 to 35 CD8+ CDR3 sequences in common.

This chain connects TRBV2 to TRBJ2-5; no clear D gene. Specimen: sorted CD4+, CD8+, or CD8+CD57+ T cells (not recorded which) from PBMCs. The sequence came from a human donor with aplastic anemia. CDR3 DNA: TGTGCCAGCCTTTGGACGGTCCAAGAGACCCAGTACTTC. Translating gives CASLWTVQETQYF.